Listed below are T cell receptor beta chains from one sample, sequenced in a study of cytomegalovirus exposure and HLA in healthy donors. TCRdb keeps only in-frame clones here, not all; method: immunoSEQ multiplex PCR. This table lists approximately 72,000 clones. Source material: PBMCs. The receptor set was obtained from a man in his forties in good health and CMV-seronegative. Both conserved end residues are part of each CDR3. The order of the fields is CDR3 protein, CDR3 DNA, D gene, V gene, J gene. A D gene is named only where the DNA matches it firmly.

CDR3: CASSPLFGEQFF
DNA: TGTGCCAGCAGCCCTTTGTTCGGTGAGCAGTTCTTC
D: -
V: TRBV7-8
J: TRBJ2-1

CDR3: CASSLVSSRLGSYEQYF
DNA: TGTGCCAGCAGCTTGGTCTCGTCTCGACTGGGCTCCTACGAGCAGTACTTC
D: -
V: TRBV5-4
J: TRBJ2-7

CDR3: CASSPGRGGFNEQFF
DNA: TGTGCCAGCTCACCAGGGCGGGGGGGCTTCAATGAGCAGTTCTTC
D: TRBD2
V: TRBV18
J: TRBJ2-1

CDR3: CASSDPGGIYNEQFF
DNA: TGCGCCAGCAGTGATCCAGGGGGCATCTACAATGAGCAGTTCTTC
D: TRBD1
V: TRBV10-1
J: TRBJ2-1

CDR3: CASSGGQGVQPQHF
DNA: TGTGCCAGCAGTGGAGGACAGGGGGTTCAGCCCCAGCATTTT
D: TRBD1
V: TRBV2
J: TRBJ1-5

CDR3: CAIRQGAGGELFF
DNA: TGTGCCATTAGACAGGGGGCGGGCGGGGAGCTGTTTTTT
D: TRBD1
V: TRBV19
J: TRBJ2-2

CDR3: CASSVRGAVYGYTF
DNA: TGTGCCAGCAGTGTCAGGGGGGCAGTCTATGGCTACACCTTC
D: TRBD1
V: TRBV2
J: TRBJ1-2

CDR3: CASSVGQGQGEKLFF
DNA: TGTGCCAGCAGCGTAGGCCAGGGACAGGGTGAAAAACTGTTTTTT
D: TRBD1
V: TRBV9
J: TRBJ1-4

CDR3: CASRAGTGLGNEQFF
DNA: TGTGCCAGCAGAGCGGGGACAGGGCTGGGCAATGAGCAGTTCTTC
D: TRBD1
V: TRBV28
J: TRBJ2-1

CDR3: CASSDGTENSPLHF
DNA: TGTGCCAGCAGTGACGGGACAGAGAATTCACCCCTCCACTTT
D: TRBD1
V: TRBV6-4
J: TRBJ1-6

CDR3: CASSNNRDSRTQYF
DNA: TGTGCCAGCAGCAACAACCGGGACTCCAGGACCCAGTACTTC
D: -
V: TRBV11-2
J: TRBJ2-5

CDR3: CASKVRYDSGNTIYF
DNA: TGTGCCAGCAAAGTCCGCTACGACTCTGGAAACACCATATATTTT
D: -
V: TRBV6-1
J: TRBJ1-3

CDR3: CASCLDLRGSTQETQYF
DNA: TGTGCCAGCTGCTTGGACCTCCGAGGGTCCACCCAAGAGACCCAGTACTTC
D: -
V: TRBV5-4
J: TRBJ2-5

CDR3: CASSQDRYEQYF
DNA: TGTGCCAGCAGCCAGGACAGATACGAGCAGTACTTC
D: -
V: TRBV7-2
J: TRBJ2-7

CDR3: CASSYGPRGVKNIQYF
DNA: TGTGCCAGCAGTTACGGGCCCCGGGGGGTCAAAAACATTCAGTACTTC
D: TRBD2
V: TRBV6-5
J: TRBJ2-4

CDR3: CASSGTSGGGAYEQYF
DNA: TGTGCCAGCAGTGGGACTAGCGGGGGGGGCGCCTACGAGCAGTACTTC
D: TRBD2
V: TRBV5-4
J: TRBJ2-7

CDR3: CASTGTSGGPTGELFF
DNA: TGCGCCAGTACCGGGACTAGCGGGGGGCCCACCGGGGAGCTGTTTTTT
D: TRBD2
V: TRBV5-1
J: TRBJ2-2

CDR3: CSVEESGGNQPQHF
DNA: TGCAGCGTTGAAGAGTCCGGGGGCAATCAGCCCCAGCATTTT
D: -
V: TRBV29-1
J: TRBJ1-5

CDR3: CASLRVFNEKLFF
DNA: TGTGCCAGCCTCCGGGTGTTTAATGAAAAACTGTTTTTT
D: -
V: TRBV6-1
J: TRBJ1-4

CDR3: CASSATGETEAFF
DNA: TGTGCCAGTAGTGCAACAGGGGAAACTGAAGCTTTCTTT
D: TRBD1
V: TRBV19
J: TRBJ1-1

CDR3: CASSASSGGAGETQYF
DNA: TGTGCCAGCAGCGCCTCTAGCGGGGGGGCGGGGGAGACCCAGTACTTC
D: TRBD2
V: TRBV7-9
J: TRBJ2-5

CDR3: CASSIDYQIGQNYGYTF
DNA: TGTGCCAGTAGTATAGATTATCAGATTGGGCAGAACTATGGCTACACCTTC
D: -
V: TRBV19
J: TRBJ1-2

CDR3: CASSALTSGGEGEQFF
DNA: TGTGCCAGCAGCGCGCTGACTAGCGGGGGGGAAGGTGAGCAGTTCTTC
D: TRBD2
V: TRBV5-6
J: TRBJ2-1

CDR3: CASSEGASGANVLTF
DNA: TGTGCCAGCAGTGAGGGGGCGTCTGGGGCCAACGTCCTGACTTTC
D: -
V: TRBV6-1
J: TRBJ2-6

CDR3: CSARGTQQYF
DNA: TGCAGTGCTAGGGGGACACAGCAGTACTTC
D: -
V: TRBV20-1
J: TRBJ2-7

CDR3: CASSWEGMASYEQYF
DNA: TGTGCCAGCAGCTGGGAGGGGATGGCCTCCTACGAGCAGTACTTC
D: TRBD2
V: TRBV28
J: TRBJ2-7

CDR3: CASSLEGVGTDTQYF
DNA: TGTGCCAGCAGCTTAGAAGGGGTCGGTACAGATACGCAGTATTTT
D: -
V: TRBV7-2
J: TRBJ2-3

CDR3: CASSPRTGRDRGHEQYF
DNA: TGTGCTAGCAGCCCCCGAACGGGCCGGGACAGGGGCCACGAGCAGTACTTC
D: TRBD1
V: TRBV7-7
J: TRBJ2-7

CDR3: CASSVAGRLTDTQYF
DNA: TGTGCCAGCAGCGTAGCTGGCCGTTTGACAGATACGCAGTATTTT
D: -
V: TRBV9
J: TRBJ2-3

CDR3: CASRTGLVESDGYTF
DNA: TGTGCCAGCAGGACGGGGTTAGTTGAATCTGATGGCTACACCTTC
D: -
V: TRBV6-1
J: TRBJ1-2

CDR3: CASSFAPGDDNEQFF
DNA: TGTGCCAGCAGCTTCGCGCCAGGGGATGACAATGAGCAGTTCTTC
D: -
V: TRBV5-6
J: TRBJ2-1

CDR3: CASGLERTQETQYF
DNA: TGCGCCAGCGGCTTGGAACGGACTCAAGAGACCCAGTACTTC
D: -
V: TRBV5-1
J: TRBJ2-5

CDR3: CASSERAGELFF
DNA: TGTGCCAGCAGTGAGCGGGCCGGGGAGCTGTTTTTT
D: -
V: TRBV28
J: TRBJ2-2

CDR3: CASSDTGTGELFF
DNA: TGTGCCAGCAGTGATACAGGGACCGGGGAGCTGTTTTTT
D: -
V: TRBV2
J: TRBJ2-2

CDR3: CASSLTSGSYNEQFF
DNA: TGCGCCAGCAGCTTGACTAGCGGGAGCTACAATGAGCAGTTCTTC
D: TRBD2
V: TRBV5-1
J: TRBJ2-1

CDR3: CASSARQGTNEKLFF
DNA: TGTGCCAGCAGCGCCCGACAGGGAACTAATGAAAAACTGTTTTTT
D: TRBD1
V: TRBV9
J: TRBJ1-4

CDR3: CASSVRGGHTDTQYF
DNA: TGTGCCAGCAGTGTTCGGGGGGGGCACACAGATACGCAGTATTTT
D: TRBD2
V: TRBV6-4
J: TRBJ2-3

CDR3: CASSLDRGNSEQYF
DNA: TGTGCCAGCAGCTTAGATAGGGGTAACTCCGAGCAGTACTTC
D: -
V: TRBV7-2
J: TRBJ2-7

CDR3: CASRRGSDRGGNIQYF
DNA: TGTGCCAGCAGGAGGGGTTCGGACAGGGGGGGAAACATTCAGTACTTC
D: TRBD1
V: TRBV2
J: TRBJ2-4

CDR3: CASSRRQDSYNEQFF
DNA: TGTGCCAGCTCACGGAGGCAGGATTCCTACAATGAGCAGTTCTTC
D: -
V: TRBV18
J: TRBJ2-1

CDR3: CAWSASGTGAGETQYF
DNA: TGTGCCTGGAGTGCTTCCGGGACAGGGGCAGGAGAGACCCAGTACTTC
D: TRBD1
V: TRBV30
J: TRBJ2-5

CDR3: CSVEPEWASDTQYF
DNA: TGCAGCGTTGAACCCGAGTGGGCATCAGATACGCAGTATTTT
D: -
V: TRBV29-1
J: TRBJ2-3

CDR3: CASSSSGATGETQYF
DNA: TGCGCCAGCAGCTCTAGCGGGGCCACAGGGGAGACCCAGTACTTC
D: TRBD2
V: TRBV5-1
J: TRBJ2-5

CDR3: CASSVTGLAGFNEQFF
DNA: TGTGCCAGCAGCGTTACGGGACTAGCGGGGTTTAATGAGCAGTTCTTC
D: TRBD2
V: TRBV7-3
J: TRBJ2-1